This TCR beta chain was identified in a study of OX40 agonist ivuxolimab in advanced cancers. Turning to the study itself: Averaging about 60 years in age, with a range of about 23 to 79, the cohort was about 86% male. Study-wide findings and caveats: Clonal expansion by week 6 occurred in CD4+ and CD8+ blood T cells (at 0.1 to 3.0 mg/kg). Clonal expansion was among the lowest in partial responders at 0.1-3.0 mg/kg, especially CD8+.

This clone was observed a few times. Antigen unknown. Clones were read by immunoSEQ multiplex PCR, and TCRdb kept only the in-frame ones, dropping some. The table has 10,000 or so clones, about 74% seen once. This CDR3 comprises 13 residues. Germline CDR1 SQVTM, CDR2 ANQGSEA. V shed 3 bases and J 3 bases; nucleotides not matched to a gene: 5. This TCR was sampled from an adult with an advanced solid tumor such as melanoma, head and neck, liver or kidney cancer. The sequencing used CD4+ or CD8+ T cells sorted from blood, collected in a trial of the OX40 agonist ivuxolimab. This chain uses TRBV29-1 with TRBJ2-7; 7 positions agree with TRBD2. The CDR3 protein is CSVEGGVLYEQYF. The DNA for the CDR3 is TGCAGCGTTGAGGGGGGGGTCCTCTACGAGCAGTACTTC.